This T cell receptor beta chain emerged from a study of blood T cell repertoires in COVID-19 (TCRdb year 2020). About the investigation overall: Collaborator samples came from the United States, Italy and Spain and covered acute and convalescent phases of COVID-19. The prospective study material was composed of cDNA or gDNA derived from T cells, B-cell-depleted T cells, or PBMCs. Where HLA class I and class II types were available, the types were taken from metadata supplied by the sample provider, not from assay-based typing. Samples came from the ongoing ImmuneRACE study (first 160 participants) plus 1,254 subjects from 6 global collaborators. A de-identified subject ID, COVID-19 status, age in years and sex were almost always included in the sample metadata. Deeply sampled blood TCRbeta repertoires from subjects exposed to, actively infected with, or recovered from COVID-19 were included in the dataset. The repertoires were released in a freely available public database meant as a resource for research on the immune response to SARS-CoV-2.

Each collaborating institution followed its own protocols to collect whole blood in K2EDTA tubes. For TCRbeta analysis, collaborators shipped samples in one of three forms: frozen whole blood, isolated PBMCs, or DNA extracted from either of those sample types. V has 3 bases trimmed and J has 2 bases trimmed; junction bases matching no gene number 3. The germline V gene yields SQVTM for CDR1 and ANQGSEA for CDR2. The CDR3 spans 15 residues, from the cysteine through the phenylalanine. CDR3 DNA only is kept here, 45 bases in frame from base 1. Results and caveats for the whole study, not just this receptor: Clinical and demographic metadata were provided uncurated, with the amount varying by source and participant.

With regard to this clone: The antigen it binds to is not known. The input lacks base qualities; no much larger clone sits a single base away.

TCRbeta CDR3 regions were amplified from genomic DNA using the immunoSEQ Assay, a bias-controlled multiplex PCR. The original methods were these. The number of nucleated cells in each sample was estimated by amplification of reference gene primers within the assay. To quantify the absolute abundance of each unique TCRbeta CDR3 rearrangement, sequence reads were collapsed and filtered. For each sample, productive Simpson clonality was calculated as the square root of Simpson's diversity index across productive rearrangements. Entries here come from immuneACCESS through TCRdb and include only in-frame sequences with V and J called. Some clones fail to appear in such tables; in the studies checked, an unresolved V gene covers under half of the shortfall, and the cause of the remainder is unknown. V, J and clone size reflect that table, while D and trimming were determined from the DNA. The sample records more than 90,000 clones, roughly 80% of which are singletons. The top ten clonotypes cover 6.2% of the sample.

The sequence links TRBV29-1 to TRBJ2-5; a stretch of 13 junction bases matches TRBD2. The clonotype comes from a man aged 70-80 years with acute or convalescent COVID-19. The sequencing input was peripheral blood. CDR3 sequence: CSVDPGLAGQETQYF. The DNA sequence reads TGCAGCGTTGACCCGGGACTAGCGGGGCAAGAGACCCAGTACTTC.